The 21 T cell receptor beta chains presented below share a single source sample, sequenced in a study of radiotherapy plus CTLA-4 blockade in lung cancer. The table came from immunoSEQ multiplex PCR; TCRdb's copy has only in-frame clones and leaves some out. The sample lists about 77,000 clones; under 75% were seen once. Sample: peripheral blood, taken from a patient treated with radiotherapy plus ipilimumab. The receptors shown here come from a human donor with non-small cell lung cancer whose response to radiotherapy plus ipilimumab could not be evaluated.

J is TRBJ2-5 and V is TRBV29-1, with TRBD1 matching 8 bases. With V trimmed by 1 base and J by 9 bases, 4 bases remained unmatched. Germline V CDR1 and CDR2: SQVTM, ANQGSEA. The CDR3 covers 12 residues. CDR3 nucleotides: TGCAGCGTTGAAGTACAGACAGGGGCCCAGTACTTC. This gives the protein CSVEVQTGAQYF.

The chain uses TRBV18 and TRBJ2-2, with TRBD2 matching 9 bases. This CDR3 is 17 amino acids long. The V segment lost 4 bases and the J segment 3 bases; nucleotides outside the gene matches: 9. The germline CDR1 and CDR2 sequences are KGHSH and LQKENI. CDR3 sequence reads: CASSQYPGLAYTGELFF. The CDR3 nucleotides are TGTGCCAGCTCACAATATCCGGGACTAGCCTACACCGGGGAGCTGTTTTTT.

This chain connects TRBV4-1 to TRBJ2-7, with 11 bases matching TRBD1. From germline, CDR1 is MGHRA and CDR2 YSYEKL. The length of the CDR3 is 14 residues. The V gene end was trimmed by 4 bases and the J gene end by 1 base; junction bases not matched to a gene: 0. CDR3 residues: CASSRDRGSYEQYF. CDR3 nucleotide sequence: TGCGCCAGCAGCCGGGACAGGGGGTCCTACGAGCAGTACTTC.

The chain is built from TRBV6-5 and TRBJ1-1; TRBD1 matches at 11 bases. From germline, CDR1 is MNHEY and CDR2 SVGAGI. Trimming cost V 2 bases and J 6 bases; bases outside gene matches: 5. This CDR3 has 15 amino acids. The CDR3 reads CASSYIGQGAPEAFF. In DNA form, the CDR3 reads TGTGCCAGCAGTTACATCGGACAGGGGGCACCTGAAGCTTTCTTT.

This chain links TRBV5-1 with TRBJ2-6; D remains ambiguous. The CDR3 loop spans 15 amino acids. Germline V gives CDR1 SGHRS, CDR2 YFSETQ. V was cut by 4 bases and J by 2 bases, with 10 bases left in between. CDR3 DNA sequence: TGCGCCAGCAGCGATTACTCGGCTGGGGCCAACGTCCTGACTTTC. Encoded protein: CASSDYSAGANVLTF.

The V gene is TRBV6-5, the J gene TRBJ2-7, with TRBD2 identical over 9 bases. This CDR3 has 14 residues. V gave up 8 bases and J gave up 3 bases; unmatched junction bases: 8. Germline V gene sequence: CDR1 MNHEY, CDR2 SVGAGI. The chain's CDR3 is CASAPAGGFYEQYF. CDR3 coding DNA: TGTGCCAGCGCTCCAGCGGGGGGTTTCTACGAGCAGTACTTC.

This clone was seen only a few times. The chain couples TRBV11-3 to TRBJ2-7; weak D call: TRBD1 (5 bases). This CDR3 region has 15 residues. Germline V lookup: CDR1 SGHNT, CDR2 YENEEA. V gave up 1 base and J gave up 5 bases, with 15 bases separating them. The CDR3 spells CASSLALTEIHEQYF. DNA of the CDR3: TGTGCCAGCAGCTTAGCCCTGACAGAAATCCACGAGCAGTACTTC.

The chain recombines TRBV6-5 with TRBJ2-1; TRBD2 might be the D (5 bases). This CDR3 contains 14 residues. Germline loops: CDR1 MNHEY, CDR2 SVGAGI. Between the trimmed V and J ends, which lost 5 bases and 7 bases, there was a span of 15 bases. The chain's CDR3 is CASSPLASGNEQFF. The CDR3 coding sequence is TGTGCCAGCAGTCCCCTAGCCTCCGGGAATGAGCAGTTCTTC.

The V gene is TRBV11-3, the J gene TRBJ2-7, with D perhaps matching TRBD1 (5 bases). V lost 1 base, J lost 2 bases, and 21 bases lay in between. This CDR3 contains 18 residues. Germline-derived CDR1 and CDR2 are SGHNT and YENEEA. The CDR3 region has the DNA TGTGCCAGCAGCTTAGGTTCCGGCAGGGCGGCCGGCACCTACGAGCAGTACTTC. As protein: CASSLGSGRAAGTYEQYF.

The chain has TRBV29-1 and TRBJ2-1; unclear D gene. V was clipped by 4 bases and J by 8 bases, with 6 bases between them. The CDR3 spans 10 residues. Germline V gene data show CDR1 as SQVTM and CDR2 as ANQGSEA. The CDR3 loop reads CSVVVDEQFF. The CDR3 nucleotides read TGCAGCGTTGTGGTAGATGAGCAGTTCTTC.

The chain is built from TRBV27 and TRBJ2-7; the match to TRBD1 covers 7 bases. The length of the CDR3 is 14 residues. The junction had 5 bases not matched to a gene; V was cut back by 4 bases and J by 2 bases. Germline CDR1 reads MNHEY; CDR2 reads SMNVEV (reference sequence). DNA of the CDR3: TGTGCCAGCAGTTCTCGGACAGGCCCCTACGAGCAGTACTTC. Translating gives CASSSRTGPYEQYF.

V and J are TRBV9 and TRBJ2-1, with TRBD2 matching 10 bases. Germline V gene sequence: CDR1 SGDLS, CDR2 YYNGEE. The CDR3 covers 15 residues. The J segment lost 9 bases and the V segment lost 0 bases, leaving 6 bases of the junction unmatched. The CDR3 nucleotides are TGTGCCAGCAGCGTAGAACTAGCGGGGTTATTTGAGCAGTTCTTC. Translated, it gives CASSVELAGLFEQFF.

In this sample, this clone turned up a few times. This rearrangement joins TRBV28 to TRBJ1-3, with D perhaps TRBD1 (5 bases). The CDR3 is made up of 13 amino acids. Germline V gene lookup returns CDR1 MDHEN and CDR2 SYDVKM. The CDR3 nucleotides read TGTGGCTGTGGGGGGGAAACCGGAAACACCATATATTTT. Translating gives CGCGGETGNTIYF.

The CDR3 loop reads CASSRQGPNQPQHF. The CDR3 DNA follows: TGTGCCAGCAGCCGACAGGGACCAAATCAGCCCCAGCATTTT. The rearrangement links TRBV7-2 to TRBJ1-5, with 7 bases fitting TRBD1. Germline V lookup: CDR1 SGHTA, CDR2 FQGNSA. CDR3 length equals 14 residues. J was trimmed by 4 bases and V by 5 bases; bases with no gene match: 5.

V is TRBV27 and J is TRBJ1-6, with D perhaps TRBD1 (5 bases). Germline V lookup: CDR1 MNHEY, CDR2 SMNVEV (reference sequence). Trimming stripped 6 bases from V and 10 bases from J, with 16 bases between. There are 14 residues in the CDR3. The CDR3 reads CASRWGQSDSPLHF. CDR3 bases: TGTGCCAGCAGATGGGGCCAGTCTGACTCACCCCTCCACTTT.

The V call is TRBV30, the J call TRBJ1-6, with 10 positions matching TRBD1. Germline CDR1 reads GTSNPN; CDR2 reads SVGIG (reference sequence). Losses at the gene ends were 1 base for V and 7 bases for J; bases not matched to a gene: 10. This CDR3 has 17 amino acids. The CDR3 sequence: CAWSARAGTGDNSPLHF. In DNA form, the CDR3 reads TGTGCCTGGAGTGCCAGAGCCGGGACAGGGGACAATTCACCCCTCCACTTT.

The chain is built from TRBV5-4 and TRBJ2-2; D may be TRBD1 (5 bases). Germline V gene data show CDR1 as SGHNT and CDR2 as YYREEE (reference sequence). Trimming stripped 3 bases from V and 2 bases from J, with 5 bases between. The CDR3 has 13 residues. CDR3 sequence reads: CASSWTNTGELFF. In DNA form, the CDR3 reads TGTGCCAGCAGCTGGACAAACACCGGGGAGCTGTTTTTT.

This clone has just one count. The V gene is TRBV7-2, the J gene TRBJ2-3; TRBD2 aligns across 8 bases. Trimming removed 3 bases from V and 4 bases from J; junction bases left unmatched: 3. Germline CDR1 and CDR2: SGHTA and FQGNSA. This CDR3 is 14 amino acids long. CDR3 sequence: CASSFGLASDTQYF. CDR3 nucleotides: TGTGCCAGCAGCTTCGGACTAGCCTCAGATACGCAGTATTTT.

This rearrangement joins TRBV6-5 to TRBJ2-3, with 9 bases fitting TRBD1. Germline CDR1 reads MNHEY; CDR2 reads SVGAGI. After removal of 6 bases from V and 4 bases from J, the junction contained 8 bases not matched to a gene. The CDR3 runs 15 residues. Written as DNA, the CDR3 is TGTGCCAGCAGCGACCGGGACAGGGAGCCAGATACGCAGTATTTT. Protein product: CASSDRDREPDTQYF.

This clone was recorded a few times. Here the CDR3 reads CASSPTQSGGRIGGYGYTF. The CDR3 DNA is TGCGCCAGCAGCCCCACTCAATCGGGGGGGCGCATAGGGGGCTATGGCTACACCTTC. This chain connects TRBV4-1 to TRBJ1-2, with D possibly being TRBD1 (6 bases). This CDR3 is built from 19 residues. Germline assignment: CDR1 MGHRA and CDR2 YSYEKL. The V end was cut by 4 bases, the J end by 4 bases, with 28 bases between.

The rearrangement uses TRBV11-2 and TRBJ2-1; 8 bases line up with TRBD2. The CDR3 has 12 amino acids. Germline V gene data show CDR1 as SGHAT and CDR2 as FQNNGV. Unmatched junction bases numbered 3, after V lost 5 bases and J lost 9 bases. This chain's CDR3 is CASSGTSGEQFF. The CDR3 DNA is TGTGCCAGCAGCGGTACTAGCGGTGAGCAGTTCTTC.